This passage covers 28 T cell receptor beta chains from one sample sequenced in a study of blood T cell repertoires in COVID-19. Clones were read by immunoSEQ multiplex PCR, and TCRdb kept only the in-frame ones, dropping some. The data show about 270,000 clones, around 86% seen once. Sequences were obtained from peripheral blood. The origin of the receptors is a woman older than 75 with COVID-19, enrolled during active disease.

The genes are TRBV5-6 and TRBJ1-2, with TRBD1 identical over 9 bases. Trimming at V came to 4 bases and at J to 4 bases, leaving 5 bases not matched to a gene. This CDR3 contains 14 residues. CDR1 and CDR2 (germline): SGHDT, YYEEEE. CDR3 nucleotides: TGTGCCAGCAGCCCGGGACAGGGAAGCTATGGCTACACCTTC. Residues: CASSPGQGSYGYTF.

The V gene is TRBV4-3, the J gene TRBJ2-5; TRBD2 matches 11 bases. This CDR3 has 16 residues. Germline values: CDR1 LGHNA, CDR2 YSLEER. V lost 0 bases to trimming and J lost 10 bases; unmatched junction nucleotides: 10. The chain's CDR3 is CASSQDRQTLAGGQYF. The CDR3 bases are TGCGCCAGCAGCCAAGATCGTCAGACTCTAGCGGGGGGCCAGTACTTC.

The V gene is TRBV18, the J gene TRBJ1-2; D not certain. Germline CDR1 and CDR2: KGHSH and LQKENI. The CDR3 contains 15 residues. With 2 bases removed from V and 1 base from J, the gap between germline ends came to 11 bases. In DNA form, the CDR3 reads TGTGCCAGCTCACCAGGCCCGACGGGTAACTATGGCTACACCTTC. It is translated as CASSPGPTGNYGYTF.

This clone showed up just once. The chain couples TRBV30 to TRBJ1-1, with 7 positions matching TRBD1. CDR3 length: 14 residues. CDR1 and CDR2 from the germline V gene are GTSNPN and SVGIG (reference sequence). J lost 6 bases, V lost 3 bases, and 10 bases had no gene match. CDR3 protein: CAWSTGQVGAEAFF. The DNA of the CDR3 is TGTGCCTGGAGCACAGGACAGGTGGGCGCTGAAGCTTTCTTT.

For the CDR3, the DNA is TGTGCCAGCAGCGGGGACAGGAACTATGGCTACACCTTC. It specifies CASSGDRNYGYTF. The chain employs TRBV9 and TRBJ1-2; 8 bases map to TRBD1. The CDR3 has 13 residues. The V gene end was trimmed by 3 bases and the J gene end by 2 bases; junction bases not matched to a gene: 0. Germline CDR1 and CDR2: SGDLS and YYNGEE.

V gene TRBV4-1 combines with J gene TRBJ2-7; D may be TRBD1 (6 bases). CDR1 and CDR2 from the germline V gene are MGHRA and YSYEKL. V was cut by 1 base and J by 0 bases, with 10 bases left in between. The CDR3 length is 15 residues. The CDR3 DNA follows: TGCGCCAGCAGCCAAGGGGACACGAGCTCCTACGAGCAGTACTTC. Protein: CASSQGDTSSYEQYF.

The chain uses TRBV9 and TRBJ2-5; 10 positions match TRBD1. Per the germline V gene, CDR1 is SGDLS and CDR2 is YYNGEE. V trimming: 3 bases; J trimming: 5 bases; junction bases outside the gene matches: 1. CDR3 length equals 13 residues. CDR3: CASSGGQGETQYF. The CDR3 DNA sequence: TGTGCCAGCAGCGGGGGACAGGGGGAGACCCAGTACTTC.

This clone was picked up a small number of times. The V and J genes are TRBV3-1 (or the pseudogene TRBV3-2) and TRBJ2-1; 10 bases align to TRBD2. The CDR3 contains 13 residues. In germline, CDR1 is LGHDT, CDR2 YNNKEL (reference sequence). Trimming removed 5 bases from V and 11 bases from J; junction bases left unmatched: 6. This CDR3 is CASSVSTSGQQFF. CDR3 sequence (DNA): TGTGCCAGCAGCGTCTCGACTAGCGGGCAGCAGTTCTTC.

The gene calls are TRBV5-1 and TRBJ2-2; 8 positions match TRBD2. The V and J ends lost 0 bases and 6 bases, in that order; junction bases with no gene match: 7. This CDR3 spans 16 amino acids. From germline, CDR1 is SGHRS and CDR2 YFSETQ. CDR3 sequence reads: CASSLVATSVPGELFF. CDR3 bases: TGCGCCAGCAGCTTGGTGGCGACTAGCGTTCCCGGGGAGCTGTTTTTT.

The rearrangement joins TRBV7-9 to TRBJ2-3, with 8 nucleotides matching TRBD2. Trimming at V came to 5 bases and at J to 0 bases, leaving 13 bases not matched to a gene. The V gene's germline CDR1 is SEHNR and CDR2 FQNEAQ (reference sequence). The CDR3 is 18 amino acids. In nucleotides, the CDR3 is TGTGCCAGCAGCCCCGGCTACGCGGGGGGTTCTAGCACAGATACGCAGTATTTT. It encodes CASSPGYAGGSSTDTQYF.

The V gene is TRBV6-2 or TRBV6-3, the J gene TRBJ2-3; TRBD2 matches at 7 bases. The CDR3 contains 15 residues. Germline V CDR1 and CDR2: MNHEY, SVGEGT. The V and J ends lost 2 bases and 3 bases, in that order; junction bases with no gene match: 5. The CDR3 here is CASSYPRTRTDTQYF. CDR3 nucleotides: TGTGCCAGCAGTTACCCACGGACTAGAACAGATACGCAGTATTTT.

The rearrangement uses TRBV3-1 (or the pseudogene TRBV3-2) and TRBJ1-5, with 7 bases that match TRBD1. Trimming at V came to 4 bases and at J to 2 bases, leaving 5 bases not matched to a gene. The CDR3 is 15 residues long. Germline loops: CDR1 LGHDT, CDR2 YNNKEL (reference sequence). Here the CDR3 DNA reads TGTGCCAGCAGCCTTGCTGGGACAGGCAATCAGCCCCAGCATTTT. It encodes CASSLAGTGNQPQHF.

The CDR3 loop is CASSFRRGNTGNTIYF. CDR3 coding DNA: TGTGCCAGCAGCTTTCGCAGGGGGAACACTGGAAACACCATATATTTT. The V and J genes are TRBV7-9 and TRBJ1-3, with TRBD1 matching over 7 bases. The CDR3 has 16 residues. Germline lookup yields CDR1 SEHNR and CDR2 FQNEAQ (reference sequence). After removal of 3 bases from V and 2 bases from J, the junction contained 7 bases not matched to a gene.

The sample holds a few counts of this clone. The chain has TRBV2 and TRBJ2-5; D is perhaps TRBD2 (6 bases). The CDR3 covers 15 residues. The ends were cut back, 1 base at V and 3 bases at J, with 12 bases in the middle. CDR1 SNHLY and CDR2 FYNNEI come from the germline V gene. The CDR3 region has the DNA TGTGCCAGCAGTGAAGGGCGGCGGGGCGAAGAGACCCAGTACTTC. This gives the protein CASSEGRRGEETQYF.

The genes are TRBV2 and TRBJ2-3; perhaps TRBD2 as D (5 bases). Looked up from germline, CDR1 is SNHLY and CDR2 is FYNNEI. This CDR3 comprises 15 residues. With 6 bases removed from V and 2 bases from J, the gap between germline ends came to 15 bases. CDR3 loop: CASRRAVTDTDTQYF. As DNA, the CDR3 is TGTGCCAGCAGGAGAGCGGTTACCGACACAGATACGCAGTATTTT.

The chain couples TRBV27 to TRBJ1-4; no clear D. In germline, CDR1 is MNHEY, CDR2 SMNVEV (reference sequence). The CDR3 totals 14 residues. V was shortened by 5 bases and J by 8 bases, with 15 bases between the two germline ends. The CDR3 reads CASSQISSPEKLFF. The CDR3 nucleotides are TGTGCCAGCAGTCAGATATCAAGTCCCGAAAAACTGTTTTTT.

The chain couples TRBV6-5 to TRBJ1-6; 9 bases agree with TRBD1. With 5 bases clipped from V and 7 bases from J, the junction kept 6 bases outside the gene matches. In germline, CDR1 is MNHEY, CDR2 SVGAGI. The CDR3 has 15 amino acids. DNA for the CDR3: TGTGCCAGCAGTATCCGGGACAGGGCAAATTCACCCCTCCACTTT. It encodes CASSIRDRANSPLHF.

This chain links TRBV7-2 with TRBJ2-3, with TRBD1 matching over 9 bases. Germline-derived CDR1 and CDR2 are SGHTA and FQGNSA. CDR3 length: 14 residues. The junction had 5 bases not matched to a gene; V was cut back by 5 bases and J by 5 bases. As DNA, the CDR3 is TGTGCCAGCAGCCCACAGGGGGCTAAAGATACGCAGTATTTT. It is translated as CASSPQGAKDTQYF.

This chain uses TRBV28 with TRBJ1-1; tentative D call: TRBD1 (6 bases). V lost 2 bases, J lost 11 bases, and 15 bases lay in between. The CDR3 sequence is 13 residues long. CDR1 is MDHEN and CDR2 is SYDVKM in the germline V gene. CDR3 region: CASSLPDSRLAFF. CDR3 nucleotides: TGTGCCAGCAGTTTACCGGACAGTCGGCTCGCTTTCTTT. The full variable domain, with the rest looked up from reference TRBV28 and TRBJ1-1, is DVKVTQSSRYLVKRTGEKVFLECVQDMDHENMFWYRQDPGLGLRLIYFSYDVKMKEKGDIPEGYSVSREKKERFSLILESASTNQTSMYLCASSLPDSRLAFFGQGTRLTVV.

This clone was picked up one time. This chain connects TRBV7-2 to TRBJ2-5; D gene uncertain. CDR3 length: 13 amino acids. Trimming removed 1 base at V and 9 bases at J, with 12 bases between. Germline V gene lookup returns CDR1 SGHTA and CDR2 FQGNSA. CDR3 bases: TGTGCCAGCAGCTTAGGGCAGCTCCGGGCCCAGTACTTC. As protein: CASSLGQLRAQYF. Combining the CDR3 with reference TRBV7-2 and TRBJ2-5 gives the whole variable domain GAGVSQSPSNKVTEKGKDVELRCDPISGHTALYWYRQSLGQGLEFLIYFQGNSAPDKSGLPSDRFSAERTGGSVSTLTIQRTQQEDSAVYLCASSLGQLRAQYFGPGTRLLVL.

This rearrangement joins TRBV28 to TRBJ1-2; 10 nucleotides match TRBD1. In germline, CDR1 is MDHEN, CDR2 SYDVKM. V dropped 5 bases and J dropped 4; count of bases not matched to a gene: 4. This CDR3 contains 14 residues. Here the CDR3 DNA reads TGTGCCAGCAGTAGGACAGGGGGGTTCTATGGCTACACCTTC. Encoded protein: CASSRTGGFYGYTF.

The chain links TRBV2 to TRBJ2-3, with D tentatively TRBD1 (6 bases). The CDR3 extends over 15 amino acids. Per the germline V gene, CDR1 is SNHLY and CDR2 is FYNNEI. V lost 9 bases to trimming and J lost 0 bases, with 16 bases between them. This chain's CDR3 is CARKTGTLSTDTQYF. CDR3 coding DNA: TGTGCCAGAAAAACCGGGACATTAAGCACAGATACGCAGTATTTT.

V and J are TRBV5-1 and TRBJ2-1; 8 bases map to TRBD2. Unmatched junction bases numbered 2, after V lost 2 bases and J lost 4 bases. CDR1 and CDR2 (germline): SGHRS, YFSETQ. CDR3 length: 14 residues. CDR3 region: CASSFSGDYNEQFF. The CDR3 DNA sequence: TGCGCCAGCAGCTTTAGCGGGGATTACAATGAGCAGTTCTTC.

This clone was seen once. CDR3 amino acids: CASSVRDRGSEKLFF. DNA for the CDR3: TGTGCCAGCAGTGTGAGGGACAGGGGAAGTGAAAAACTGTTTTTT. The V call is TRBV5-4, the J call TRBJ1-4; 10 bases are shared with TRBD1. Germline assignment: CDR1 SGHNT and CDR2 YYREEE (reference sequence). The CDR3 runs to 15 residues. J was trimmed by 7 bases and V by 5 bases; bases with no gene match: 8.

As for this clone: Other DNA sequences within the sample encode an identical CDR3. V and J are TRBV2 and TRBJ2-3, with 12 bases matching TRBD2. Per germline, CDR1 SNHLY and CDR2 FYNNEI. J was trimmed by 1 base and V by 6 bases; bases with no gene match: 5. The CDR3 has 16 residues. CDR3 region: CASSLAGGRGTDTQYF. The CDR3 region has the DNA TGTGCCAGCAGCCTAGCGGGGGGGAGGGGCACAGATACGCAGTATTTT.

The J gene is TRBJ2-7, the V gene TRBV27; 15 bases match TRBD2. CDR3 size: 14 residues. Germline CDR1 is MNHEY and CDR2 is SMNVEV (reference sequence). V lost 7 bases to trimming and J lost 4 bases; unmatched junction nucleotides: 2. CDR3 loop: CASMGLAGGYEQYF. CDR3 in DNA: TGTGCCAGCATGGGACTAGCGGGGGGATACGAGCAGTACTTC.

The genes are TRBV10-1 and TRBJ2-4; D is possibly TRBD2 (5 bases). CDR3 size: 20 residues. Germline V gene data show CDR1 as WNHNN and CDR2 as SYGVQD (reference sequence). Trimming cost V 1 base and J 0 bases, with 22 bases left between them. The DNA of the CDR3 is TGCGCCAGCAGTGAGTATGGTCTAGGGAGCGGAGAACTAGCCAAAAACATTCAGTACTTC. Translated, it gives CASSEYGLGSGELAKNIQYF.

The rearrangement links TRBV9 to TRBJ2-1; 10 nucleotides match TRBD2. Per germline, CDR1 SGDLS and CDR2 YYNGEE. Trimming at V came to 3 bases and at J to 1 base, leaving 7 bases not matched to a gene. The CDR3 has 17 residues. Here the CDR3 reads CASSAHSGGLSYNEQFF. The CDR3 DNA follows: TGTGCCAGCAGCGCCCATAGCGGGGGGCTTTCCTACAATGAGCAGTTCTTC.